What follows are 30 T cell receptor beta chains derived from one specimen sequenced in a study of TIL therapy for anti-PD-1-resistant metastatic lung cancer (dated by TCRdb to about 2021). Read against the paper, the sample's time point label means: pre-treatment sample, taken before nivolumab and TIL therapy. The baseline tumor samples were excised metastases, mostly pleural nodules or supraclavicular lymph nodes, taken from the same resection that was used to grow TIL. Using bias-controlled multiplex PCR with the immunoSEQ v3 hsTCRB kit, the TCR beta CDR3 regions were amplified from genomic DNA. Not all clones reach the TCRdb copy of this immuneACCESS table, which keeps in-frame sequences only. Checked studies attribute under half of the gap to unresolved V genes and leave the rest unexplained. The sample profile shows 9,100 or so clones; roughly three quarters of them were found once. Jointly, the top ten make up 9.5% to 12% of the sample.

This material consisted of tumor tissue, taken at baseline. These receptors all come from a person between 25 and 80 years old with non-small cell lung cancer.

The V call is TRBV15, the J call TRBJ1-5; perhaps TRBD1 as D (6 bases). This CDR3 has 15 amino acids. With 3 bases removed from V and 6 bases from J, the gap between germline ends came to 15 bases. The germline V gene encodes CDR1 LNHNV and CDR2 YYDKDF (reference sequence). The CDR3 DNA sequence: TGTGCCACCAGCAGGATTACAGGGCAGGGTCAGCCCCAGCATTTT. Protein product: CATSRITGQGQPQHF.

This clone was recorded a few times. J is TRBJ1-5 and V is TRBV29-1, with a weak D call TRBD1 (6 bases). The CDR3 extends over 15 amino acids. Germline V gene data show CDR1 as SQVTM and CDR2 as ANQGSEA. V gave up 4 bases and J gave up 0 bases, with 13 bases separating them. CDR3 nucleotides: TGCAGCGTTGCGGAGGGGGGTTATAGCAATCAGCCCCAGCATTTT. Encoded protein: CSVAEGGYSNQPQHF.

The rearrangement uses TRBV4-2 and TRBJ1-2, with 12 bases identical to TRBD1. CDR3 length: 19 residues. Germline V gives CDR1 LGHNA, CDR2 YNFKEQ. Trimming at V came to 0 bases and at J to 8 bases, leaving 16 bases not matched to a gene. This CDR3 is CASSQDFPGQGAFRSGYTF. CDR3 nucleotide sequence: TGTGCCAGCAGCCAAGATTTCCCGGGACAGGGGGCGTTTAGGTCAGGCTACACCTTC.

The rearrangement links TRBV19 to TRBJ1-3, with D unclear. The CDR3 has 16 amino acids. CDR1 is LNHDA, CDR2 SQIVND, per germline (reference sequence). The ends were cut back, 1 base at V and 4 bases at J, with 14 bases in the middle. The CDR3 loop reads CASSIASGSRGNTIYF. CDR3 coding DNA: TGTGCCAGTAGTATAGCCTCTGGTTCGCGGGGAAACACCATATATTTT.

The V gene is TRBV4-2, the J gene TRBJ1-4, with D perhaps TRBD1 (5 bases). CDR3 size: 13 residues. Germline V gives CDR1 LGHNA, CDR2 YNFKEQ. Trimming took 0 bases from V and 8 from J, leaving 7 bases between them. The CDR3 sequence is CASSQERGEKLFF. CDR3 DNA sequence: TGTGCCAGCAGCCAAGAACGGGGGGAAAAACTGTTTTTT.

The genes are TRBV7-9 and TRBJ2-3; the D is unclear. The CDR3 totals 16 residues. Germline CDR1 and CDR2: SEHNR and FQNEAQ (reference sequence). V shed 1 base and J shed 1 base, with 12 bases lying between them. The CDR3 loop is CASSLEAVRRTDTQYF. The CDR3 DNA follows: TGTGCCAGCAGCTTAGAAGCCGTGAGACGCACAGATACGCAGTATTTT.

This clone appeared a single time. The germline gene is not matched at one end of the junction; a read error may be the cause. The V and J genes are TRBV28 and TRBJ2-2; no definite D call. The germline V gene encodes CDR1 MDHEN and CDR2 SYDVKM. The CDR3 runs 14 residues. The CDR3 DNA is TGTGCCAGCGGTTTAGCCTTGAGCACCGGGGAGCTGTTTTTT. It specifies CASGLALSTGELFF.

Sample share makes this clone medium-sized (0.01 to 0.1%). The chain combines TRBV14 with TRBJ2-2; no definite D call. Trimming pared 2 bases from V and 4 bases from J, leaving 5 bases between. The V gene's germline CDR1 is SGHDN and CDR2 FVKESK. This CDR3 is built from 13 residues. CDR3 sequence reads: CASSQHPTGELFF. The CDR3 DNA reads as TGTGCCAGCAGCCAACATCCCACCGGGGAGCTGTTTTTT.

This rearrangement joins TRBV9 to TRBJ2-1; 8 positions agree with TRBD2. Germline CDR1 is SGDLS and CDR2 is YYNGEE. V dropped 0 bases and J dropped 6; count of bases not matched to a gene: 11. This CDR3 contains 17 residues. The DNA of the CDR3 is TGTGCCAGCAGCGTAGCTGGACTAAGCGGGGGAGGCAATGAGCAGTTCTTC. Amino acid sequence: CASSVAGLSGGGNEQFF.

The chain recombines TRBV9 with TRBJ2-2; maybe TRBD1 (5 bases). The CDR3 length is 17 residues. The V end was cut by 0 bases, the J end by 0 bases, with 12 bases between. Germline assignment: CDR1 SGDLS and CDR2 YYNGEE. The DNA for the CDR3 is TGTGCCAGCAGCGTAGAGGGGTGGGGTACGAACACCGGGGAGCTGTTTTTT. Amino acid sequence: CASSVEGWGTNTGELFF. The whole variable domain, remainder taken from reference TRBV9 and TRBJ2-2, is DSGVTQTPKHLITATGQRVTLRCSPRSGDLSVYWYQQSLDQGLQFLIQYYNGEERAKGNILERFSAQQFPDLHSELNLSSLELGDSALYFCASSVEGWGTNTGELFFGEGSRLTVL.

The CDR3 spells CASSLNVGGPYNEQFF. The CDR3 coding sequence is TGTGCCAGCAGTTTAAATGTGGGGGGCCCCTACAATGAGCAGTTCTTC. The chain couples TRBV27 to TRBJ2-1; D could derive from TRBD1 or TRBD2 (6 bases each). Trimming shortened V by 2 bases and J by 2 bases, and 13 bases separated the two germline ends. The CDR3 runs 16 residues. The germline V gene encodes CDR1 MNHEY and CDR2 SMNVEV (reference sequence).

CDR3 sequence reads: CASSLRPLKENEKLFF. The CDR3, as DNA: TGTGCCAGCAGCTTAAGACCTCTGAAAGAAAATGAAAAACTGTTTTTT. The chain links TRBV7-2 to TRBJ1-4; D is unresolved. This CDR3 contains 16 residues. With 2 bases removed from V and 5 bases from J, the gap between germline ends came to 15 bases. Germline V gene sequence: CDR1 SGHTA, CDR2 FQGNSA.

The CDR3 protein is CASVGDRAPYSGANVLTF. CDR3 coding DNA: TGTGCCAGTGTCGGGGACAGGGCCCCTTACTCTGGGGCCAACGTCCTGACTTTC. This sequence joins TRBV19 and TRBJ2-6; TRBD1 matches at 9 bases. Trimming at V came to 8 bases and at J to 0 bases, leaving 11 bases not matched to a gene. Looked up from germline, CDR1 is LNHDA and CDR2 is SQIVND (reference sequence). The CDR3 has 18 residues.

The chain uses TRBV7-2 and TRBJ2-3, with 13 positions matching TRBD2. Germline values: CDR1 SGHTA, CDR2 FQGNSA. J lost 6 bases, V lost 5 bases, and 8 bases had no gene match. The CDR3 runs to 16 residues. CDR3 loop: CASSQLAGGPGDTQYF. In nucleotides, the CDR3 is TGTGCCAGCAGCCAACTAGCGGGGGGGCCGGGGGATACGCAGTATTTT. Using reference TRBV7-2 and TRBJ2-3 for the parts outside the CDR3, the full variable domain is GAGVSQSPSNKVTEKGKDVELRCDPISGHTALYWYRQSLGQGLEFLIYFQGNSAPDKSGLPSDRFSAERTGGSVSTLTIQRTQQEDSAVYLCASSQLAGGPGDTQYFGPGTRLTVL.

The chain joins TRBV7-2 to TRBJ2-1, with TRBD2 identical over 7 bases. The CDR3 totals 18 residues. The germline gives CDR1 SGHTA, CDR2 FQGNSA. J lost 0 bases, V lost 2 bases, and 10 bases had no gene match. The CDR3 bases are TGTGCCAGCAGCTTACCCTTTTTCGGCGGGGGCTCCTACAATGAGCAGTTCTTC. It yields the protein CASSLPFFGGGSYNEQFF. The whole variable domain, filled in from reference TRBV7-2 and TRBJ2-1, reads GAGVSQSPSNKVTEKGKDVELRCDPISGHTALYWYRQSLGQGLEFLIYFQGNSAPDKSGLPSDRFSAERTGGSVSTLTIQRTQQEDSAVYLCASSLPFFGGGSYNEQFFGPGTRLTVL.

J is TRBJ2-1 and V is TRBV27; 8 bases are a match to TRBD2. The CDR3 has 15 residues. From germline, CDR1 is MNHEY and CDR2 SMNVEV (reference sequence). The ends lost 0 bases at V and 8 bases at J; junction bases unmatched: 6. CDR3 in amino acids: CASSLSSGSIDEQFF. The CDR3 DNA follows: TGTGCCAGCAGTTTATCCAGCGGGAGTATAGATGAGCAGTTCTTC.

V usage is TRBV4-3 and J usage is TRBJ1-3; no definite D call. The CDR3 is 17 amino acids. V gave up 2 bases and J gave up 0 bases, with 14 bases separating them. The germline CDR1 and CDR2 sequences are LGHNA and YSLEER. The CDR3 region has the DNA TGCGCCAGCAGCCAATCCCAGGTGCAGGCCTCTGGAAACACCATATATTTT. Protein product: CASSQSQVQASGNTIYF.

The V call is TRBV21-1, the J call TRBJ2-3; the tabulated D call, TRBD2, remains unverified against the DNA. TRBV21-1 is a recognized pseudogene. CDR3 length: 16 residues. CDR3 amino acids: CASSDRVSSGGGTQYF. The CDR3 coding sequence is TGTGCCAGCAGCGATAGGGTCTCTAGCGGGGGGGGTACGCAGTATTTT.

The V gene is TRBV11-3, the J gene TRBJ2-1; D uncertain. V lost 8 bases to trimming and J lost 0 bases, with 11 bases between them. The CDR3 totals 14 residues. CDR1 and CDR2 from the germline V gene are SGHNT and YENEEA. The CDR3 region has the DNA TGTGCCAGCCGGCAGCCCAGCTCCTACAATGAGCAGTTCTTC. It codes for CASRQPSSYNEQFF.

This clone was detected only a few times. The genes are TRBV5-4 and TRBJ2-1, with 10 bases aligning to TRBD2. Trimming took 3 bases from V and 8 from J; bases not matched to a gene: 8. Per the germline V gene, CDR1 is SGHNT and CDR2 is YYREEE (reference sequence). The length of the CDR3 is 15 residues. CDR3 in amino acids: CASSSKREGLDEQFF. Written as DNA, the CDR3 is TGTGCCAGCAGCTCGAAGCGGGAGGGGCTGGATGAGCAGTTCTTC.

V usage is TRBV29-1 and J usage is TRBJ2-1, with 8 bases that match TRBD2. V lost 5 bases and J lost 3; bases outside the gene matches: 12. CDR1 and CDR2 (germline): SQVTM, ANQGSEA. The CDR3 sequence is 16 residues long. CDR3 nucleotides: TGCAGCGTTTTGCCAGCGGGAGAGGGGTACTACAATGAGCAGTTCTTC. It specifies CSVLPAGEGYYNEQFF.

The DNA of the CDR3 is TGCGCCAGCAGCGCGGGCCACGGCTCTGGGGCCAACGTCCTGACTTTC. It codes for CASSAGHGSGANVLTF. The rearrangement joins TRBV5-1 to TRBJ2-6; a weak D match, TRBD2 (5 bases). V was pared by 4 bases and J by 0 bases, with 11 bases between. This CDR3 is 16 amino acids long. Germline CDR1 SGHRS, CDR2 YFSETQ.

The chain couples TRBV15 to TRBJ2-5; 9 nucleotides line up with TRBD1. The DNA end favors TRBJ2-7, so the J call may be wrong. CDR3 length equals 16 residues. Germline CDR1 is LNHNV and CDR2 is YYDKDF (reference sequence). The CDR3: CATSKLGTGSPYEQYF. The CDR3 DNA follows: TGTGCCACCAGCAAACTCGGGACAGGGAGCCCCTACGAGCAGTACTTC.

This clone was seen a single time. V usage is TRBV7-2 and J usage is TRBJ2-7; 8 bases are shared with TRBD2. This CDR3 region has 16 residues. The germline gives CDR1 SGHTA, CDR2 FQGNSA. With V trimmed by 5 bases and J by 6 bases, 15 bases remained unmatched. The CDR3 nucleotides read TGTGCCAGCAGCCAACCTCGAGGGACTAGGTCGGGCGAGCAGTACTTC. This encodes CASSQPRGTRSGEQYF. The full variable domain, with the rest looked up from reference TRBV7-2 and TRBJ2-7, is GAGVSQSPSNKVTEKGKDVELRCDPISGHTALYWYRQSLGQGLEFLIYFQGNSAPDKSGLPSDRFSAERTGGSVSTLTIQRTQQEDSAVYLCASSQPRGTRSGEQYFGPGTRLTVT.

The rearrangement links TRBV7-6 to TRBJ1-5; D remains unclear. Germline CDR1 SGHVS, CDR2 FNYEAQ. CDR3 size: 15 residues. Trimming took 2 bases from V and 1 from J, leaving 9 bases between them. This CDR3 reads CASSLTGVSNQPQHF. Here the CDR3 DNA reads TGTGCCAGCAGCTTAACGGGCGTAAGCAATCAGCCCCAGCATTTT.

This clone was observed a handful of times. Other DNA sequences in the sample encode the same CDR3. V is TRBV29-1 and J is TRBJ2-7, with a weak D call TRBD1 (6 bases). The CDR3 is made up of 10 amino acids. Germline CDR1 and CDR2: SQVTM and ANQGSEA. V was shortened by 6 bases and J by 4 bases, with 7 bases between the two germline ends. The CDR3 DNA reads as TGCAGCGTCAGGGGTTACGAGCAGTACTTC. This translates into CSVRGYEQYF.

The rearrangement uses TRBV7-9 and TRBJ2-5; D may match TRBD1 or TRBD2 (5 bases each). Germline-derived CDR1 and CDR2 are SEHNR and FQNEAQ (reference sequence). The CDR3 is 15 amino acids. Trimming shortened V by 6 bases and J by 2 bases, and 16 bases separated the two germline ends. CDR3 in amino acids: CASSRDGGLQETQYF. Written as DNA, the CDR3 is TGTGCCAGCAGTCGGGACGGAGGACTTCAAGAGACCCAGTACTTC.

The genes are TRBV7-3 and TRBJ2-3; D uncertain. The CDR3 totals 15 residues. Deletions cut 2 bases from V and 0 bases from J, with 9 bases between. The germline V gene has CDR1 SGHTA and CDR2 FQGTGA. The CDR3 DNA sequence: TGTGCCAGCAGCTTACTCACCGCTAGCACAGATACGCAGTATTTT. Its protein is CASSLLTASTDTQYF.

The chain recombines TRBV6-5 with TRBJ2-7; TRBD1 matches at 11 bases. The length of the CDR3 is 15 residues. Germline CDR1 and CDR2: MNHEY and SVGAGI. Trimming at V came to 2 bases and at J to 3 bases, leaving 3 bases not matched to a gene. The DNA for the CDR3 is TGTGCCAGCAGTTACGGGACAGGGGGAGGCTACGAGCAGTACTTC. It codes for CASSYGTGGGYEQYF.

J is TRBJ2-1 and V is TRBV11-1, with 7 nucleotides matching TRBD2. The CDR3 runs to 11 residues. V lost 2 bases and J lost 12; bases outside the gene matches: 1. Germline CDR1 and CDR2: SGHAT and FQDESV (reference sequence). The CDR3 loop reads CASSLSGGQFF. DNA for the CDR3: TGTGCCAGCAGCTTATCGGGAGGGCAGTTCTTC.